The 10 T cell receptor beta chains reported below all come from one sample, sequenced in a study of OX40 agonist ivuxolimab in advanced cancers. The protocol was immunoSEQ multiplex PCR, while the TCRdb copy is restricted to in-frame clones and leaves out a portion. The sample contains some 70,000 clones, just over 85% of which appear only once. The sample in question was CD4+ or CD8+ T cells sorted from blood, obtained in a trial of the OX40 agonist ivuxolimab. The source is an adult with an advanced solid tumor such as melanoma, head and neck, liver or kidney cancer.

The gene calls are TRBV5-1 and TRBJ1-1; no clear D gene. CDR1 and CDR2 (germline): SGHRS, YFSETQ. This CDR3 spans 13 amino acids. Deletions cut 0 bases from V and 1 base from J, with 4 bases between. In DNA, the CDR3 is TGCGCCAGCAGCTTGGCTTCGAACACTGAAGCTTTCTTT. This translates into CASSLASNTEAFF.

The gene calls are TRBV12-1 and TRBJ2-7; TRBD1, the table's D call, lacks a check against the DNA. TRBV12-1 is deemed a pseudogene. The CDR3 covers 13 residues. The CDR3 DNA is TGTGCCACGCCACAGGGGAGCAGCAACGAGCAGTACTTC. Encoded protein: CATPQGSSNEQYF.

This clone was picked up a small number of times. The rearrangement links TRBV5-1 to TRBJ2-5; TRBD2 aligns across 8 bases. J gave up 2 bases and V 4 bases, and 7 bases lay outside the gene matches. The germline V gene has CDR1 SGHRS and CDR2 YFSETQ. The CDR3 extends over 15 amino acids. DNA for the CDR3: TGCGCCAGCAGCCCGGGGAGCGGGGGACAAGAGACCCAGTACTTC. Protein product: CASSPGSGGQETQYF.

This sequence joins TRBV5-4 and TRBJ1-4; 8 nucleotides match TRBD1. With 0 bases clipped from V and 0 bases from J, the junction kept 7 bases outside the gene matches. Germline assignment: CDR1 SGHNT and CDR2 YYREEE (reference sequence). The length of the CDR3 is 18 residues. CDR3 bases: TGTGCCAGCAGCTTGGCCGGACAGGGACAAGCAACTAATGAAAAACTGTTTTTT. Its translation: CASSLAGQGQATNEKLFF.

The genes are TRBV7-9 and TRBJ1-5, with D tentatively TRBD1 (5 bases). Germline V gene lookup returns CDR1 SEHNR and CDR2 FQNEAQ (reference sequence). The CDR3 spans 15 residues. Trimming took off 5 bases at V and 2 bases at J, with 13 bases between the two ends. For the CDR3, the DNA is TGTGCCAGCAGCACAGGTCCTCGGCGCAATCAGCCCCAGCATTTT. This translates into CASSTGPRRNQPQHF.

This chain links TRBV9 with TRBJ1-3, with D possibly matching TRBD1 (6 bases). The CDR3 covers 13 residues. The V end lost 3 bases, the J end lost 4 bases, and 8 bases lay between the germline ends. Germline-derived CDR1 and CDR2 are SGDLS and YYNGEE. CDR3 region: CASSGTEGNTIYF. CDR3 in DNA: TGTGCCAGCAGCGGGACAGAAGGAAACACCATATATTTT.

Concerning this clone itself: At one of its ends the junction is not consistent with the germline gene, which may arise from a read error. The chain links TRBV11-2 to TRBJ1-2, with a tentative D call TRBD1 (6 bases). Germline V gene sequence: CDR1 SGHAT, CDR2 FQNNGV. The CDR3 covers 15 residues. In DNA form, the CDR3 reads TGTGCCAGCAGCCAAGGACAGCGAGCTAATTATGGCTACACCTTC. It yields the protein CASSQGQRANYGYTF.

The chain joins TRBV11-2 to TRBJ2-7; D is unclear. CDR1 and CDR2 from the germline V gene are SGHAT and FQNNGV. The CDR3 is 16 residues long. Trimming pared 0 bases from V and 8 bases from J, leaving 20 bases between. The CDR3 nucleotides read TGTGCCAGCAGCTTAGATCATCAGACACCCCGTATGAAGCAGTACTTC. It encodes CASSLDHQTPRMKQYF.

This chain uses TRBV7-9 with TRBJ1-2; D gene unclear. Germline V gene lookup returns CDR1 SEHNR and CDR2 FQNEAQ (reference sequence). The ends were cut back, 3 bases at V and 4 bases at J, with 12 bases in the middle. This CDR3 has 14 residues. CDR3 amino acids: CASSFRPEAYGYTF. In DNA, the CDR3 is TGTGCCAGCAGCTTTAGGCCAGAAGCCTATGGCTACACCTTC.

The gene calls are TRBV20-1 and TRBJ1-1, with 8 bases that match TRBD1. Germline V gene data show CDR1 as DFQATT and CDR2 as SNEGSKA (reference sequence). The CDR3 extends over 11 amino acids. With 6 bases clipped from V and 10 bases from J, the junction kept 7 bases outside the gene matches. The CDR3 DNA is TGCAGTGCCCCCGGACAGGGCGTAGCTTTCTTT. This gives the protein CSAPGQGVAFF.